The 2 T cell receptor beta chains reported below all come from one sample, sequenced in a study of T cell clonotyping in hematopoietic cell transplantation. Only in-frame clones appear in the TCRdb table, and some are missing; sequencing was by immunoSEQ multiplex PCR. The table includes about 15,000 clones, roughly 90% detected once. Sequenced input: peripheral blood mononuclear cells. The receptors shown here come from a man between 50 and 59 years old in good health. Some clones in this sample may be carry-over from other donors' samples.

The gene calls are TRBV5-1 and TRBJ1-1; maybe TRBD1 (5 bases). This CDR3 is 15 amino acids long. Germline assignment: CDR1 SGHRS and CDR2 YFSETQ. V dropped 3 bases and J dropped 3 bases, with 15 bases sitting between them. CDR3 amino acids: CASSWKGVGDTEAFF. For the CDR3, the DNA is TGCGCCAGCAGCTGGAAAGGGGTTGGGGACACTGAAGCTTTCTTT.

The chain employs TRBV15 and TRBJ2-7; D perhaps matches TRBD1 (6 bases). The CDR3 loop spans 12 amino acids. Germline V gene sequence: CDR1 LNHNV, CDR2 YYDKDF (reference sequence). The germline V and J ends were trimmed by 5 bases and 4 bases, with 9 bases remaining between them. This chain's CDR3 is CATSATGYEQYF. DNA of the CDR3: TGTGCCACCAGCGCTACAGGGTACGAGCAGTACTTC.